Each of the 20 T cell receptor beta chains below was sequenced from the same sample in a study of blood T cell repertoires in COVID-19. The data were produced by immunoSEQ multiplex PCR, yet TCRdb's version contains in-frame clones alone and is incomplete. The table lists approximately 190,000 clones, 86% of them singletons. The sample comprised PBMCs or T cells enriched from blood (not recorded which). Receptors were obtained from a woman between 35 and 50 years old in a cohort exposed to, infected with or recovered from COVID-19 (not recorded which).

This clone was picked up one time. The gene calls are TRBV4-1 and TRBJ1-1; tentative D call: TRBD1 (5 bases). CDR1 is MGHRA, CDR2 YSYEKL, per germline. This CDR3 is built from 15 residues. The germline V and J ends were trimmed by 0 bases and 4 bases, with 12 bases remaining between them. The CDR3 sequence is CASSQERGAGTEAFF. In DNA form, the CDR3 reads TGCGCCAGCAGCCAAGAAAGGGGCGCCGGCACTGAAGCTTTCTTT.

The V gene is TRBV23-1, the J gene TRBJ2-1; possible D gene TRBD2, 7 bases. TRBV23-1 is an ORF for which the function is uncertain. Trimming stripped 8 bases from V and 4 bases from J, with 21 bases between. The CDR3 contains 16 residues. This CDR3 is CASPGGQNGKYNEQFF. In nucleotides, the CDR3 is TGCGCCAGCCCGGGGGGCCAAAACGGGAAATACAATGAGCAGTTCTTC.

The V call is TRBV4-3, the J call TRBJ1-6; D remains unclear. The CDR3 length is 14 residues. Per germline, CDR1 LGHNA and CDR2 YSLEER. V dropped 1 base and J dropped 7 bases, with 8 bases sitting between them. CDR3 coding DNA: TGCGCCAGCAGCCAAGGAGTACAGAATTCACCCCTCCACTTT. Translating gives CASSQGVQNSPLHF.

This chain joins TRBV2 and TRBJ2-7, with TRBD2 as a possible D gene (5 bases). This CDR3 contains 14 residues. V gave up 5 bases and J gave up 3 bases, with 14 bases separating them. The V gene's germline CDR1 is SNHLY and CDR2 FYNNEI. This CDR3 reads CASSLEGSYYEQYF. CDR3 DNA sequence: TGTGCCAGCAGTTTAGAGGGAAGTTACTACGAGCAGTACTTC.

The rearrangement links TRBV27 to TRBJ2-3; a possible D gene is TRBD1 (6 bases). Germline loops: CDR1 MNHEY, CDR2 SMNVEV (reference sequence). CDR3 size: 18 residues. Between the trimmed V and J ends, which lost 3 bases and 6 bases, there was a span of 25 bases. In nucleotides, the CDR3 is TGTGCCAGCAGTTTGGGGGCCGGAAGTCCCGAGTTCGTGGATACGCAGTATTTT. The encoded protein is CASSLGAGSPEFVDTQYF.

This chain links TRBV4-1 with TRBJ2-1, with unresolved D. V lost 4 bases to trimming and J lost 0 bases, with 10 bases between them. This CDR3 region has 15 residues. Germline lookup yields CDR1 MGHRA and CDR2 YSYEKL. Here the CDR3 DNA reads TGCGCCAGCAGCCCTTCACCGAGCTCCTACAATGAGCAGTTCTTC. Translated, it gives CASSPSPSSYNEQFF.

Only one count was recorded for this clone. The chain couples TRBV19 to TRBJ2-7; weak D call: TRBD1 (6 bases). This CDR3 has 15 residues. Germline V gene data show CDR1 as LNHDA and CDR2 as SQIVND (reference sequence). The V end lost 0 bases, the J end lost 4 bases, and 13 bases lay between the germline ends. In nucleotides, the CDR3 is TGTGCCAGTAGTATAGATCTGCCCAGGGGTTACGAGCAGTACTTC. Translated, it gives CASSIDLPRGYEQYF. The full variable domain, in which reference TRBV19 and TRBJ2-7 provide the parts outside the CDR3, is DGGITQSPKYLFRKEGQNVTLSCEQNLNHDAMYWYRQDPGQGLRLIYYSQIVNDFQKGDIAEGYSVSREKKESFPLTVTSAQKNPTAFYLCASSIDLPRGYEQYFGPGTRLTVT.

This chain joins TRBV25-1 and TRBJ1-2, with D possibly matching TRBD1 (5 bases). CDR3 length: 17 amino acids. Germline V gene data show CDR1 as MGHDK and CDR2 as SYGVNS. The V end was cut by 0 bases, the J end by 8 bases, with 22 bases between. The CDR3 nucleotides are TGTGCCAGCAGTGAATATCTCCTTGGCGCAGGGCCTATGGGCTACACCTTC. Amino acid sequence: CASSEYLLGAGPMGYTF.

This sequence joins TRBV12-3 or TRBV12-4 and TRBJ1-2, with 7 bases aligning to TRBD1. The CDR3 runs 11 residues. Trimming removed 6 bases from V and 10 bases from J; junction bases left unmatched: 5. The CDR3 sequence is CASRTGQTYTF. CDR3 nucleotides: TGTGCCAGCAGGACGGGACAGACCTACACCTTC.

The chain links TRBV19 to TRBJ2-2; weak D call: TRBD1 (5 bases). CDR1 is LNHDA, CDR2 SQIVND, per germline (reference sequence). V was cut by 1 base and J by 4 bases, with 13 bases left in between. The CDR3 sequence is 16 residues long. The CDR3 DNA is TGTGCCAGTAGTATAGTCCCTGGCAGGGTCACCGGGGAGCTGTTTTTT. Translating gives CASSIVPGRVTGELFF.

The rearrangement joins TRBV11-2 to TRBJ2-7; 7 positions match TRBD1. J lost 4 bases, V lost 8 bases, and 5 bases had no gene match. The CDR3 is made up of 12 amino acids. Germline CDR1 is SGHAT and CDR2 is FQNNGV. CDR3 protein: CASHRGDYEQYF. The DNA for the CDR3 is TGTGCCAGCCACAGGGGCGATTACGAGCAGTACTTC.

V and J are TRBV5-1 and TRBJ1-3; D perhaps matches TRBD1 (5 bases). The ends were cut back, 4 bases at V and 0 bases at J, with 11 bases in the middle. This CDR3 comprises 15 residues. Germline-derived CDR1 and CDR2 are SGHRS and YFSETQ. This CDR3 is CASSLQGYSGNTIYF. CDR3 in DNA: TGCGCCAGCAGCCTGCAGGGCTACTCTGGAAACACCATATATTTT.

Only one count was recorded for this clone. The chain uses TRBV7-9 and TRBJ1-6, with D maybe TRBD1 (5 bases). Germline-derived CDR1 and CDR2 are SEHNR and FQNEAQ (reference sequence). V was shortened by 8 bases and J by 8 bases, with 10 bases between the two germline ends. This CDR3 spans 12 amino acids. CDR3 amino acids: CASSGRDSPLHF. Written as DNA, the CDR3 is TGTGCCAGCTCAGGGAGGGATTCACCCCTCCACTTT.

In this sample, this clone turned up a few times. V usage is TRBV25-1 and J usage is TRBJ2-5; unclear D gene. This CDR3 has 13 amino acids. CDR1 is MGHDK and CDR2 is SYGVNS in the germline V gene. V was pared by 0 bases and J by 5 bases, with 7 bases between. In DNA form, the CDR3 reads TGTGCCAGCAGTGAATATGTGAGGGAGACCCAGTACTTC. It codes for CASSEYVRETQYF.

This clone appeared a single time. The chain joins TRBV7-9 to TRBJ1-3; tentatively, D is TRBD1 (5 bases). CDR1 is SEHNR, CDR2 FQNEAQ, per germline (reference sequence). The length of the CDR3 is 16 residues. The germline V and J ends were trimmed by 3 bases and 2 bases, with 14 bases remaining between them. The CDR3, as DNA: TGTGCCAGCAGCTTCAAGGGGCGAGAGCCTGGAAACACCATATATTTT. Protein sequence: CASSFKGREPGNTIYF. The complete variable domain, with remaining parts taken from reference TRBV7-9 and TRBJ1-3, reads DTGVSQNPRHKITKRGQNVTFRCDPISEHNRLYWYRQTLGQGPEFLTYFQNEAQLEKSRLLSDRFSAERPKGSFSTLEIQRTEQGDSAMYLCASSFKGREPGNTIYFGEGSWLTVV.

V and J are TRBV18 and TRBJ1-2; 7 bases are a match to TRBD1. V dropped 5 bases and J dropped 5; count of bases not matched to a gene: 5. The CDR3 loop spans 13 amino acids. Germline V gene data show CDR1 as KGHSH and CDR2 as LQKENI. CDR3 in DNA: TGTGCCAGCTCATTCGGGACAGAGTATGGCTACACCTTC. Its translation: CASSFGTEYGYTF.

This chain connects TRBV7-9 to TRBJ2-2; D is ambiguous. This CDR3 region has 15 residues. CDR1 and CDR2 (germline): SEHNR, FQNEAQ (reference sequence). V lost 5 bases and J lost 4, with 14 bases in between. The chain's CDR3 is CASSPRLGRTGELFF. The CDR3 DNA is TGTGCCAGCAGCCCGAGGCTGGGTCGCACCGGGGAGCTGTTTTTT.

J is TRBJ2-5 and V is TRBV21-1; the D call TRBD1 from the table was never checked on the DNA. TRBV21-1 corresponds to a pseudogene. The CDR3 is made up of 18 amino acids. CDR3 region: CASSKDSGGAGGRETQYF. DNA for the CDR3: TGTGCCAGCAGCAAAGACTCAGGGGGCGCAGGTGGTAGAGAGACCCAGTACTTC.

V and J are TRBV4-1 and TRBJ2-7; D is perhaps TRBD1 (6 bases). Germline V gene sequence: CDR1 MGHRA, CDR2 YSYEKL. The CDR3 runs to 15 residues. V was shortened by 4 bases and J by 0 bases, with 13 bases between the two germline ends. The CDR3 is CASSPRDTSSYEQYF. CDR3 nucleotide sequence: TGCGCCAGCAGCCCCAGGGACACCAGCTCCTACGAGCAGTACTTC.

The rearrangement uses TRBV2 and TRBJ1-1, with 7 bases identical to TRBD1. The CDR3 has 14 residues. Germline V CDR1 and CDR2: SNHLY, FYNNEI. V gave up 6 bases and J gave up 4 bases; unmatched junction bases: 8. The CDR3 nucleotides are TGTGCCAGCAGCACCAACAGGGGAGGCACTGAAGCTTTCTTT. This codes for CASSTNRGGTEAFF.